Listed below are T cell receptor beta chains from one sample, sequenced in a study of blood T cell repertoires in COVID-19. Only in-frame clones appear in the TCRdb table, and some are missing; sequencing was by immunoSEQ multiplex PCR. The data contain about 100,000 clones, 70% to 90% of them seen just once; the ten biggest clones take up roughly 11%. The sequencing sample was made of peripheral blood. The receptors shown here come from a woman in her 30s with acute or convalescent COVID-19. CDR3s include the opening cysteine and the closing phenylalanine or tryptophan. Fields, in order: J gene, clone size, D gene, V gene, CDR3 DNA, CDR3 protein. A D gene is named only where the DNA matches it firmly. The size field is filled for only some rows; it gives once, few, many or a size class.

TRBJ1-1 | . | . | TRBV5-1 | TGCGCCAGCAGCTTGGATTGGACTGGGGGGACTGAAGCTTTCTTT | CASSLDWTGGTEAFF
TRBJ2-3 | few | . | TRBV5-1 | TGCGCCAGCAGCTCGCCTCAGACAGCCCTTACCACAGATACGCAGTATTTT | CASSSPQTALTTDTQYF
TRBJ1-2 | . | TRBD1 | TRBV18 | TGTGCCAGCTCCTTGGACAGGGGGGTCTATGGCTACACCTTC | CASSLDRGVYGYTF
TRBJ2-3 | few | . | TRBV12-3/TRBV12-4 | TGTGCCAGCAGCCTGGAGGAGATTACGCAGTATTTT | CASSLEEITQYF
TRBJ1-5 | . | . | TRBV2 | TGTGCCTCGGGGGTCGGAAGGACGATTACCAATTTT | CASGVGRTITNF
TRBJ2-7 | . | TRBD1 | TRBV5-6 | TGTGCCAGCAGCCCTGGGACAGGGTACTCCTACGAGCAGTACTTC | CASSPGTGYSYEQYF
TRBJ2-7 | once | TRBD2 | TRBV7-6 | TGTGCCAGCAGCTTAGGCGGACTAGACGTCGACGAGCAGTACTTC | CASSLGGLDVDEQYF
TRBJ2-6 | . | . | TRBV5-1 | TGCGCCAGCAGCTTGGCCGGGACAACTGGGGCCAACGTCCTGACTTTC | CASSLAGTTGANVLTF
TRBJ1-1 | few | . | TRBV2 | TGTGCCAGCAGTGAAAGTGCGGGACTGGAAGCTTTCTTT | CASSESAGLEAFF
TRBJ1-3 | . | . | TRBV6-6 | TGTGCCAGCTCCTCAACCAGGCAGCTCTCTGGAAACACCATATATTTT | CASSSTRQLSGNTIYF
TRBJ1-5 | . | TRBD1 | TRBV4-1 | TGCGCCAGCAGCCAAGGACTTAGGCAGGGGGGAAATCAGCCCCAGCATTTT | CASSQGLRQGGNQPQHF
TRBJ2-2 | . | . | TRBV7-9 | TGTGCCAGCAGCTTAAGTTCTATGATCGGGGAGCTGTTTTTT | CASSLSSMIGELFF
TRBJ2-2 | . | TRBD2 | TRBV11-2 | TGTGCCAGCAGCTCTAGCGGGGGGGCAGACACCGGGGAGCTGTTTTTT | CASSSSGGADTGELFF